Described below is a single TCR beta chain sequence and its context. Its specificity is unknown. Extracted RNA was reverse transcribed, and the resulting cDNA served as sequencing template. TCRdb's table, derived via immunoSEQ multiplex PCR, lists solely in-frame clones and lacks some. The sample includes fewer than 100,000 clones, 60% to 75% seen only once; the top ten take around 15%. The data originate from a study of CD8+ T cells in alopecia areata. Turning to the study itself: The duration of tofacitinib was 6 to 18 months, with 6 months off drug afterward.

Noted treatment: oral pan-JAK inhibitor, 5-10 mg twice daily. Regarding the study as a whole: Many expanded lesional clones persisted during tofacitinib (in both scalp and blood). Expanded CD8+ clones among the top 100, as well as scalp clonality, were significantly decreased by tofacitinib. The study found higher clonality in lesional than normal scalp, especially in alopecia totalis/universalis.

Germline CDR1 is LNHNV and CDR2 is YYDKDF (reference sequence). The length of the CDR3 is 13 residues. The V end was cut by 7 bases, the J end by 1 base, with 8 bases between. The sample here was CD8+ T cells sorted from blood, taken at week 4, from a patient treated with tofacitinib. The chain carries TRBV15 and TRBJ2-1, with D possibly TRBD2 on 5 matching bases. This TCR derives from a human donor with alopecia areata. The CDR3 sequence: CATIGGSYNEQFF. The CDR3 bases are TGTGCCACCATTGGCGGGTCCTACAATGAGCAGTTCTTC.